The entry that follows covers one T cell receptor (beta chain) sequence. The record originates from a study of blood T cell repertoires in COVID-19. Study-wide context: From the United States, Italy and Spain came samples of acute and convalescent COVID-19. Nucleic acid was either cDNA or gDNA, and it came from T cells, B-cell-depleted T cells, or PBMCs.

Per the germline V gene, CDR1 is LGHDT and CDR2 is YNNKEL (reference sequence). Trimming took 1 base from V and 4 from J, leaving 13 bases between them. This CDR3 spans 16 amino acids. In the authors' methods: Nucleated cell number was recorded as an estimate derived from reference gene primer amplification. The method was immunoSEQ multiplex PCR; TCRdb's version includes in-frame clones alone and lacks a portion of them. The V and J calls and clone size come from that table; D and trimming were worked out from the DNA. The sample holds 40,000 to 55,000 clones; 90% to 95% are singletons and the top ten take approximately 6%.

The chain has TRBV3-1 (or the pseudogene TRBV3-2) and TRBJ2-2, with D possibly being TRBD1 (5 bases). Sequences were obtained from peripheral blood. This TCR was recovered from a human donor in a cohort sampled during active COVID-19. The CDR3 region has the DNA TGTGCCAGCAGCCAAGTCAGGGTGGAATCCACCGGGGAGCTGTTTTTT. This encodes CASSQVRVESTGELFF.